A selection of T cell receptor beta chains follows, all from one sample in a study of CD8+ T cells in alopecia areata. Here immunoSEQ multiplex PCR was the method, and the copy in TCRdb shows in-frame clones only, minus some. The data show 140,000 to 150,000 clones, about 47% seen once. Sequenced material: CD4+ T cells sorted from blood, taken at week 0. The receptors here all came from a human donor with alopecia areata. CDR3s include the opening cysteine and the closing phenylalanine or tryptophan. The D gene is left open where the match is weak. A clone size is listed for some rows: how often the clone was seen (once, few, many), or a class if it is expanded.

>NA|15|TRBJ2-7|TRBV7-2|NA
TGTGCCAGCAGCCCGGGACCATGGGCCCCTTCGGAGCAGTACTTC
CASSPGPWAPSEQYF
>TRBD2|15|TRBJ2-5|TRBV7-9|NA
TGTGCCAGCAGTTCCGGACTAGCGGGACGGGAGACCCAGTACTTC
CASSSGLAGRETQYF
>NA|11|TRBJ1-1|TRBV29-1|NA
TGCAGCGGTGATGAGGGCTCTGAAGCTTTCTTT
CSGDEGSEAFF
>NA|14|TRBJ2-7|TRBV4-1|NA
TGCGCCAGCAGCCTGGACGGGAGCTCCTACGAGCAGTACTTC
CASSLDGSSYEQYF
>NA|14|TRBJ2-3|TRBV5-1|NA
TGCGCCAGCAGCGGGGGGAGGCCGCCGGATACGCAGTATTTT
CASSGGRPPDTQYF
>NA|15|TRBJ1-4|TRBV27|NA
TGTGCCAGCAGTTTATCCGGCCTCGATAATGAAAAACTGTTTTTT
CASSLSGLDNEKLFF
>NA|14|TRBJ1-1|TRBV5-1|few
TGCGCCAGCAAGGGGGGACCTGTGAACACTGAAGCTTTCTTT
CASKGGPVNTEAFF
>TRBD2|17|TRBJ2-6|TRBV9|NA
TGTGCCAGCAGCGGGGGACTAGCGGGCCCTGGGGCCAACGTCCTGACTTTC
CASSGGLAGPGANVLTF
>TRBD2|14|TRBJ2-7|TRBV10-2|few
TGCGCCAGCACTTCCCCTAGCGGACTCTACGAGCAGTACTTC
CASTSPSGLYEQYF
>TRBD2|16|TRBJ2-2|TRBV6-5|few
TGTGCCAGCAGTTACCGGACTAGCCAGCGACCCGGGGAGCTGTTTTTT
CASSYRTSQRPGELFF
>NA|13|TRBJ1-1|TRBV29-1|NA
TGCAGCGTTCTGGACATGCCCGCTTCGGGAGCTTTCTTT
CSVLDMPASGAFF
>NA|15|TRBJ1-5|TRBV15|few
TGTGCCACCAGCAGAGATCCGGCCAGCAATCAGCCCCAGCATTTT
CATSRDPASNQPQHF
>NA|14|TRBJ2-6|TRBV6-6|NA
TGTGCCAGCAGTTCAGGGACTGGGGCCAACGTCCTGACTTTC
CASSSGTGANVLTF
>NA|14|TRBJ2-5|TRBV25-1|NA
TGTGCCAGCAGCGGGACTCGTCTTATCGAGACCCAGTACTTC
CASSGTRLIETQYF
>TRBD2|16|TRBJ2-2|TRBV2|NA
TGTGCCAGCAGTGAGTGGAGCGGGATGGTCACCGGGGAGCTGTTTTTT
CASSEWSGMVTGELFF
>NA|12|TRBJ1-1|TRBV30|NA
TGTGCCTGGAGTCTAGTCCCTACCGAAACTTTCTTT
CAWSLVPTETFF
>TRBD1|14|TRBJ2-5|TRBV10-3|NA
TGTGCCATCAGTGAGTCAGGGGGCGTTGAGACCCAGTACTTC
CAISESGGVETQYF
>NA|16|TRBJ2-7|TRBV7-2|NA
TGTGCCAGCAGCTTACGGTCGGGGCCTGTTGCCTACGAGCAGTACTTC
CASSLRSGPVAYEQYF
>NA|13|TRBJ2-5|TRBV4-2|once
TGTGCCAGCAGCAAAGCGGAGAGGGAGACCCAGTACTTC
CASSKAERETQYF
>NA|14|TRBJ2-3|TRBV5-1|NA
TGCGCCAGCAGCTTCCTAGCTAGCACAGATACGCAGTATTTT
CASSFLASTDTQYF
>NA|18|TRBJ1-1|TRBV4-3|NA
TGCGCCAGCAGCCAAGTTACGGGGGGGCAGCTACGGAACACTGAAGCTTTCTTT
CASSQVTGGQLRNTEAFF
>TRBD2|15|TRBJ2-7|TRBV2|few
TGTGCCAGCAGGTCCGGACTAGCGGGTGCCGGCGAGCAGTACTTC
CASRSGLAGAGEQYF
>NA|14|TRBJ2-2|TRBV19|NA
TGTGCCAGTAGTATAGTCAACAGGGACGGGGAGCTGTTTTTT
CASSIVNRDGELFF
>NA|16|TRBJ2-1|TRBV4-2|few
TGTGCCAGCAGCCAACCTAGATGGGCCCGTGGCAATGAGCAGTTCTTC
CASSQPRWARGNEQFF
>TRBD2|13|TRBJ2-7|TRBV2|NA
TGTGCCAGCAGTGGGACTAGCGGTAACGAGCAGTACTTC
CASSGTSGNEQYF
>TRBD1|15|TRBJ2-2|TRBV9|NA
TGTGCCAGCAGCACAGACAGGGGGCGAACCGGGGAGCTGTTTTTT
CASSTDRGRTGELFF
>NA|12|TRBJ1-3|TRBV29-1|NA
TGCAGCGCCGGGTCGGCGAGAAACACCATATATTTT
CSAGSARNTIYF
>TRBD2|16|TRBJ2-1|TRBV5-6|NA
TGTGCCAGCAGCTTTTGGTCTAGCGGGATTCGGAATGAGCAGTTCTTC
CASSFWSSGIRNEQFF
>NA|14|TRBJ1-1|TRBV7-2|few
TGTGCCAGCAGCTTTCAGGGCCTGAACACTGAAGCTTTCTTT
CASSFQGLNTEAFF
>TRBD1|15|TRBJ2-2|TRBV25-1|NA
TGTGCCAGCAGTGCACAGGGGAAGCGGACCGGGGAGCTGTTTTTT
CASSAQGKRTGELFF
>NA|15|TRBJ1-2|TRBV30|NA
TGTGCCTGGAGTGTATTATCTGCAGCGGGGAGAGGCTACACCTTC
CAWSVLSAAGRGYTF
>NA|14|TRBJ1-4|TRBV7-2|once
TGTGCCAGCAGTGGTCAGGGGCCTAATGAAAAACTGTTTTTT
CASSGQGPNEKLFF
>TRBD2|16|TRBJ2-1|TRBV27|NA
TGTGCCAGCAGTTTACCCGGACTAGCGGGGTACAATGAGCAGTTCTTC
CASSLPGLAGYNEQFF
>NA|13|TRBJ2-1|TRBV7-3|NA
TGTGCCAGCAGCTTAAACAGGGACAATGAGCAGTTCTTC
CASSLNRDNEQFF
>NA|15|TRBJ2-6|TRBV29-1|few
TGCAGCGTTGGGACAGCAGGCTCTGGGGCCAACGTCCTGACTTTC
CSVGTAGSGANVLTF
>NA|15|TRBJ2-7|TRBV29-1|few
TGCAGCGTTGAAGATTCTCAGGGCCCCCCATACGAGCAGTACTTC
CSVEDSQGPPYEQYF
>TRBD1|15|TRBJ2-5|TRBV6-6|few
TGTGCCAGCGGGTACAGGGGGCGAGGGCAAGAGACCCAGTACTTC
CASGYRGRGQETQYF
>NA|15|TRBJ1-1|TRBV6-5|NA
TGTGCCAGCAGAACCGGGCTTTTAGTGAACACTGAAGCTTTCTTT
CASRTGLLVNTEAFF
>NA|14|TRBJ2-7|TRBV5-1|few
TGCGCCAGCAGCTTGGCCCGCGGCAGGGTCGAGCAGTACTTC
CASSLARGRVEQYF
>NA|11|TRBJ2-7|TRBV5-1|NA
TGCGCCAGCAGATCGGCCTACGAGCAGTACTTC
CASRSAYEQYF
>TRBD2|14|TRBJ2-3|TRBV2|NA
TGTGCCAGCAGCCTACTAGCGGGGCAGGATACGCAGTATTTT
CASSLLAGQDTQYF
>NA|13|TRBJ1-5|TRBV7-2|NA
TGTGCCAGCAGCTATCAGGGAAATCAGCCCCAGCATTTT
CASSYQGNQPQHF
>NA|13|TRBJ2-4|TRBV7-8|few
TGTGCCAGCAGCCCACTCGATTTGGACATTCAGTACTTC
CASSPLDLDIQYF
>NA|14|TRBJ2-4|TRBV30|NA
TGTGCCTGGAGTGTACCAGGAGGGACAAACATTCAGTACTTC
CAWSVPGGTNIQYF
>NA|17|TRBJ2-2|TRBV27|once
TGTGCCAGCAGTTTAGGCGGATCAGCGCGGAAGGGCGGGGAGCTGTTTTTT
CASSLGGSARKGGELFF
>NA|13|TRBJ2-7|TRBV19|NA
TGTGCCACCTCGACAGGTTTCCCCCACGAGCAGTACTTC
CATSTGFPHEQYF
>NA|14|TRBJ2-1|TRBV28|NA
TGTGCCAGCAGGCGGGGACAAGGCTACAATGAGCAGTTCTTC
CASRRGQGYNEQFF
>TRBD1|15|TRBJ2-3|TRBV18|few
TGTGCCAGCTCACCGGGACAGGGAGGCACAGATACGCAGTATTTT
CASSPGQGGTDTQYF